This T cell receptor beta chain was sequenced in a study of CD8+ T cells in alopecia areata. Treatment of the sample: oral pan-JAK inhibitor, 5-10 mg twice daily. Study results and limitations: Tofacitinib significantly reduced both scalp clonality and expanded CD8+ clones among the top 100. While tofacitinib was given, many expanded lesional clones persisted in scalp and blood.

The CDR3 runs to 12 residues. Trimming removed 7 bases from V and 8 bases from J; junction bases left unmatched: 7. Germline loops: CDR1 SQVTM, CDR2 ANQGSEA. Once RNA had been extracted, it was reverse transcribed into cDNA to act as the sequencing template. Libraries were prepared by immunoSEQ multiplex PCR; TCRdb keeps only in-frame clonotypes and omits some of them. The table includes roughly 190,000 clones, approximately 57% detected once. Only a few counts were recorded for this clone. Its antigen remains unknown. The chain has TRBV29-1 and TRBJ2-1, with 8 bases identical to TRBD2. The sample in question was CD4+ T cells sorted from blood, obtained at week 24, from a patient treated with tofacitinib. The sequence derives from a human donor with alopecia areata. The CDR3 reads CSGTGLAYEQFF. As DNA, the CDR3 is TGCAGCGGGACCGGACTAGCCTATGAGCAGTTCTTC.